This T cell receptor beta chain derives from a study of CD8+ T cells in alopecia areata. Whole-study context: Transfer of skin from approximately 6-12-month-old C3H/HeJ graft donors with spontaneous alopecia was made to roughly 7-11-week-old female C3H/HeJ mice. The study, taken as a whole, reports: Scalp samples also yield sequences from resident alphabeta T cells of normal skin.

Using CD4, CD8alpha, NKG2D, NKG2ACE and other markers, pooled cutaneous lymph node cells were sorted. This clone was found many times. Its antigen is currently unknown. Germline and genes here are mouse. The sequence runs out 4 residues before the end of the CDR3; the remainder is reconstructed from the germline J gene. The same CDR3 also results from other DNA sequences found in this sample. The CDR3 has 16 residues. Germline CDR1 and CDR2: NSQYPW and LRSPGD (reference sequence). Trimming at V came to 0 bases and at J to 0 bases, leaving 2 bases not matched to a gene. Following RNA extraction, reverse transcription yielded cDNA that acted as the sequencing template. Assay used: immunoSEQ multiplex PCR; TCRdb lists only in-frame clones, some missing. Sampling found about 9,000 clones, none seen once.

The specimen sequenced was CD8+ T cells sorted from a lymph node. V and J are TRBV1 and TRBJ2-3; TRBD2 matches 8 bases. The source is a C3H/HeJ mouse with alopecia areata. Mice of this strain are of MHC haplotype H2-k. The CDR3 region is CTCSADPGGSAETLYF. The covered CDR3 bases are TGCACCTGCAGTGCAGATCCTGGGGGGAGTGCAGAA.